This T cell receptor (beta chain) emerged from a study of T cells in Graves' hyperthyroidism and ophthalmopathy. The CDR3 is made up of 14 amino acids. Trimming pared 6 bases from V and 5 bases from J, leaving 14 bases between. Lactation, pregnancy, other autoimmune disease or uncontrolled infection led to exclusion of patients. Overall study results and limits: A model of 13 V-J pairs discriminated ophthalmopathy from stable hyperthyroidism. Researchers found most expanded thyroid clonotypes above 0.001 in blood as well.

TCR beta CDR3 region amplification was performed from RNA transcripts. The HTBI primer set was used in a first-round RT-PCR of the TCR CDR3. TCRdb itself ran the multiplex PCR reads through MiXCR, one entry per CDR3 protein. The table lists 500,000 to 650,000 distinct CDR3 sequences, about 14% of them singletons, with around 12% in the top ten. This clonotype was seen repeatedly, ten times or more. What it recognizes is unknown. The sequence came from a woman in her 50s with Graves' ophthalmopathy. Sequenced material: blood. The chain carries TRBV12-3 or TRBV12-4 and TRBJ2-1; D remains unclear. The CDR3 loop is CASSSPGQNNEQFF. CDR3 nucleotide sequence: TGTGCCAGCAGCAGTCCTGGGCAGAACAATGAGCAGTTCTTC.